Following are 31 T cell receptor beta chains from one sample sequenced in a study of metastatic and nonmetastatic thyroid tumors. TCRdb re-processed the PCR reads through MiXCR. Among about 25,000 clones listed, around 20% were seen once. All patients were treatment-naive before thyroid surgery. Sequencing used blood. All receptors come from a female donor with papillary thyroid cancer or a benign thyroid nodule (not recorded which). Some clones in this sample may be carry-over from other donors' samples.

This clone has at least ten counts. The chain combines TRBV27 with TRBJ2-1; 7 bases map to TRBD2. The germline V gene encodes CDR1 MNHEY and CDR2 SMNVEV (reference sequence). This CDR3 contains 14 residues. Trimming took 3 bases from V and 3 from J; bases not matched to a gene: 2. The DNA of the CDR3 is TGTGCCAGCAGTTTCCGGACTAGCTACAATGAGCAGTTCTTC. It encodes CASSFRTSYNEQFF.

As to this clone: At one end, the junction sequence differs from germline, possibly due to a read error. CDR3 sequence: CASILSDSGYEQYF. In nucleotides, the CDR3 is TGTGCCAGCATTTTATCCGACAGTGGCTACGAGCAGTACTTC. The chain couples TRBV28 to TRBJ2-7, with a possible D match to TRBD1 (5 bases). CDR1 is MDHEN, CDR2 SYDVKM, per germline. The CDR3 has 14 amino acids.

This clone was observed many times. This chain links TRBV7-8 with TRBJ1-5; 7 bases fit TRBD1. CDR1 SGHVS and CDR2 FQNEAQ come from the germline V gene. Losses at the gene ends were 4 bases for V and 2 bases for J; bases not matched to a gene: 14. The CDR3 runs 18 residues. CDR3 DNA sequence: TGTGCCAGCAGCTCAGGGACAGAAGGCTTCGGGGGCAATCAGCCCCAGCATTTT. Protein product: CASSSGTEGFGGNQPQHF.

This clone was counted at least ten times. The chain uses TRBV24-1 and TRBJ1-2, with 7 bases identical to TRBD1. Germline V gene data show CDR1 as KGHDR and CDR2 as SFDVKD. The CDR3 extends over 13 amino acids. Trimming cost V 5 bases and J 7 bases; bases outside gene matches: 6. CDR3 bases: TGTGCCACCAGTGCGACAGGGCGGACTGGCTACACCTTC. Amino acids: CATSATGRTGYTF.

The V call is TRBV6-1, the J call TRBJ1-2, with 11 bases lining up with TRBD1. Germline CDR1 and CDR2: MNHNS and SASEGT. With V trimmed by 1 base and J by 10 bases, 8 bases remained unmatched. The CDR3 runs to 15 residues. The CDR3 DNA reads TGTGCCAGCAGTGAAGGGACAGGGGGCGCAGATGTCTACACCTTC. It codes for CASSEGTGGADVYTF.

This clone was counted at least ten times. V usage is TRBV19 and J usage is TRBJ2-3, with 12 nucleotides matching TRBD2. The CDR3 contains 18 residues. J lost 7 bases, V lost 6 bases, and 17 bases had no gene match. Germline-derived CDR1 and CDR2 are LNHDA and SQIVND (reference sequence). This chain's CDR3 is CASSPQGSLAGGLNTQYF. DNA for the CDR3: TGTGCCAGTAGCCCCCAAGGGTCCCTAGCGGGAGGGCTGAATACGCAGTATTTT.

In its sample, this clone ranks as medium-sized. The gene calls are TRBV6-2 or TRBV6-3 and TRBJ2-7; TRBD2 agrees at 10 bases. The CDR3 is 14 residues long. After removal of 6 bases from V and 3 bases from J, the junction contained 5 bases not matched to a gene. Per germline, CDR1 MNHEY and CDR2 SVGEGT. CDR3 amino acids: CASRPASGSYEQYF. The DNA for the CDR3 is TGTGCCAGCAGACCCGCTAGCGGGAGCTACGAGCAGTACTTC.

This clone is medium-sized in the sample. The gene calls are TRBV6-1 and TRBJ2-3; 9 nucleotides agree with TRBD2. Germline V gives CDR1 MNHNS, CDR2 SASEGT. The CDR3 covers 15 residues. V lost 3 bases, J lost 3 bases, and 4 bases stayed unmatched. DNA for the CDR3: TGTGCCAGCAGTGAGGAAGCGGGGGGAACAGATACGCAGTATTTT. Protein sequence: CASSEEAGGTDTQYF.

This clone was observed many times. The chain couples TRBV4-3 to TRBJ2-4; no clear D. The CDR3 extends over 15 amino acids. Germline CDR1 and CDR2: LGHNA and YSLEER. Trimming took off 1 base at V and 7 bases at J, with 14 bases between the two ends. CDR3 sequence reads: CASSQGSSPANIQYF. The CDR3 nucleotides read TGCGCCAGCAGCCAAGGGTCTAGTCCGGCCAACATTCAGTACTTC.

In its sample, this clone was seen many times. The chain carries TRBV6-4 and TRBJ1-1; D remains unclear. Germline V gene sequence: CDR1 MRHNA, CDR2 SNTAGT. V was trimmed by 0 bases and J by 10 bases, leaving 12 bases between them. The CDR3 sequence is 13 residues long. The CDR3 DNA sequence: TGTGCCAGCAGTGACTCGATTCGGTCAGTAGCTTTCTTT. Translating gives CASSDSIRSVAFF.

By share, this clone ranks as medium-sized. This chain links TRBV6-6 with TRBJ2-7; D unresolved. The CDR3 runs to 13 residues. The germline V gene encodes CDR1 MNHNY and CDR2 SVGAGI (reference sequence). Between the trimmed V and J ends, which lost 2 bases and 4 bases, there was a span of 9 bases. The CDR3 bases are TGTGCCAGCAGTTACACCGACCCGTACGAGCAGTACTTC. Translated: CASSYTDPYEQYF.

Here the CDR3 DNA reads TGCGCCAGCAGCCCGGGACAGGGTACGGTAGCGGACTCCTACGAGCAGTACTTC. As protein: CASSPGQGTVADSYEQYF. V is TRBV5-1 and J is TRBJ2-7, with 9 bases matching TRBD1. With V trimmed by 4 bases and J by 0 bases, 14 bases remained unmatched. This CDR3 has 18 amino acids. CDR1 and CDR2 (germline): SGHRS, YFSETQ.

This clone was seen at least ten times. The V call is TRBV29-1, the J call TRBJ2-2; TRBD1 is a possible D gene (6 bases). V was trimmed by 1 base and J by 4 bases, leaving 13 bases between them. The V gene's germline CDR1 is SQVTM and CDR2 ANQGSEA. The CDR3 loop spans 15 amino acids. The CDR3 DNA is TGCAGCGTTGAAGTGGCAACAGGGATCACCGGGGAGCTGTTTTTT. This encodes CSVEVATGITGELFF.

This clone was detected only once. The genes are TRBV20-1 and TRBJ2-7, with 11 bases matching TRBD1. This CDR3 has 16 residues. Trimming cost V 4 bases and J 4 bases; bases outside gene matches: 12. The germline gives CDR1 DFQATT, CDR2 SNEGSKA (reference sequence). This CDR3 is CSATPPGQGDWYEQYF. For the CDR3, the DNA is TGCAGTGCTACACCCCCGGGACAGGGGGATTGGTACGAGCAGTACTTC.

Comments on this clone: The germline gene is not matched at one end of the junction; a read error may be the cause. V is TRBV19 and J is TRBJ1-1; TRBD1 is a possible D gene (6 bases). Germline-derived CDR1 and CDR2 are LNHDA and SQIVND (reference sequence). This CDR3 region has 18 residues. CDR3 sequence reads: CASSVHQGQLLMNAEAFF. The DNA of the CDR3 is TGTGCCAGTAGTGTCCATCAAGGACAGTTATTGATGAACGCTGAAGCTTTCTTT.

In its sample, this clone was seen many times. The chain links TRBV2 to TRBJ2-7, with 7 bases lining up with TRBD1. The CDR3 has 15 amino acids. Losses at the gene ends were 0 bases for V and 3 bases for J; bases not matched to a gene: 5. The germline V gene has CDR1 SNHLY and CDR2 FYNNEI. The CDR3 loop reads CASSEAGRGNYEQYF. The DNA for the CDR3 is TGTGCCAGCAGTGAAGCGGGCAGGGGGAACTACGAGCAGTACTTC.

The chain carries TRBV28 and TRBJ1-1; D call uncertain. Trimming removed 8 bases from V and 4 bases from J, with 11 bases in between. CDR1 is MDHEN, CDR2 SYDVKM, per germline. The CDR3 is 12 residues long. In DNA form, the CDR3 reads TGTGCCAGCGACACACGGTGCACTGAAGCTTTCTTT. It is translated as CASDTRCTEAFF.

This clone qualifies as medium-sized. This chain links TRBV6-1 with TRBJ1-2; 8 bases agree with TRBD1. J was trimmed by 6 bases and V by 3 bases; bases with no gene match: 6. There are 14 residues in the CDR3. Germline V lookup: CDR1 MNHNS, CDR2 SASEGT. CDR3 loop: CASSDPGTGDGYTF. CDR3 DNA sequence: TGTGCCAGCAGTGACCCCGGGACAGGCGATGGCTACACCTTC.

A note on this clone: This may come from a read error, since a much larger clone is one base off. This chain links TRBV20-1 with TRBJ2-3, with 9 bases that match TRBD2. V lost 5 bases, J lost 5 bases, and 8 bases stayed unmatched. CDR1 is DFQATT and CDR2 is SNEGSKA in the germline V gene (reference sequence). This CDR3 spans 14 amino acids. CDR3 region: CSAVWTSEEDTQYF. The CDR3 nucleotides read TGCAGTGCTGTGTGGACTAGCGAGGAAGATACGCAGTATTTT.

This clone has ten or more counts. The chain has TRBV30 and TRBJ1-1; D not resolved. This CDR3 comprises 13 residues. Germline V gene sequence: CDR1 GTSNPN, CDR2 SVGIG (reference sequence). V was trimmed by 0 bases and J by 5 bases, leaving 10 bases between them. The CDR3 nucleotides read TGTGCCTGGAGTGTGGTCCCGGGGACTGAAGCTTTCTTT. Translation: CAWSVVPGTEAFF.

The rearrangement uses TRBV9 and TRBJ2-7, with TRBD2 matching over 8 bases. The germline V gene has CDR1 SGDLS and CDR2 YYNGEE. This CDR3 comprises 15 residues. J was trimmed by 3 bases and V by 0 bases; bases with no gene match: 5. The CDR3 DNA reads TGTGCCAGCAGCGTAGAAGGTAGCGGGGTCTACGAGCAGTACTTC. Its translation is CASSVEGSGVYEQYF.

This clone was recorded at least ten times. V is TRBV3-1 and J is TRBJ2-7; a possible D gene is TRBD2 (6 bases). V lost 5 bases and J 0 bases, leaving 11 bases between the germline ends. CDR3 length: 14 residues. Germline V gives CDR1 LGHDT, CDR2 YNNKEL (reference sequence). The CDR3 DNA follows: TGTGCCAGCAGCACCCCTAGCGACTCCTACGAGCAGTACTTC. Translating gives CASSTPSDSYEQYF.

This clone was counted ten times or more. The V and J genes are TRBV11-1 and TRBJ1-2; D not resolved. Per the germline V gene, CDR1 is SGHAT and CDR2 is FQDESV (reference sequence). The V end lost 5 bases, the J end lost 6 bases, and 10 bases lay between the germline ends. The CDR3 has 12 residues. CDR3 region: CASSPSPDGYTF. For the CDR3, the DNA is TGTGCCAGCAGCCCAAGTCCAGATGGCTACACCTTC.

The table lists this clone with many counts. The V and J genes are TRBV5-1 and TRBJ2-3; no definite D call. Germline V gives CDR1 SGHRS, CDR2 YFSETQ. This CDR3 has 15 residues. Trimming took 2 bases from V and 6 from J, leaving 16 bases between them. DNA for the CDR3: TGCGCCAGCAGCTTATCGACCTCGTCCCGGGATACGCAGTATTTT. It translates to CASSLSTSSRDTQYF.

This clone was counted many times. The chain employs TRBV2 and TRBJ2-5, with 8 positions matching TRBD2. The V gene's germline CDR1 is SNHLY and CDR2 FYNNEI. J was trimmed by 1 base and V by 6 bases; bases with no gene match: 1. The length of the CDR3 is 13 residues. The CDR3 spells CASRLAVQETQYF. The CDR3 coding sequence is TGTGCCAGCAGACTAGCGGTCCAAGAGACCCAGTACTTC.

This clone was seen many times. V usage is TRBV10-1 and J usage is TRBJ2-3, with 10 bases lining up with TRBD2. Germline V CDR1 and CDR2: WNHNN, SYGVQD (reference sequence). The CDR3 length is 14 residues. Trimming at V came to 4 bases and at J to 3 bases, leaving 1 base not matched to a gene. CDR3 protein: CASSVGLATDTQYF. In DNA, the CDR3 is TGCGCCAGCAGTGTGGGACTAGCGACAGATACGCAGTATTTT.

This clone showed up many times. V and J are TRBV7-9 and TRBJ1-1, with D tentatively TRBD1 (6 bases). The CDR3 has 15 residues. V lost 1 base and J lost 1, with 10 bases in between. Germline-derived CDR1 and CDR2 are SEHNR and FQNEAQ (reference sequence). For the CDR3, the DNA is TGTGCCAGCAGCTTAGTGGGACATTCGAACACTGAAGCTTTCTTT. This codes for CASSLVGHSNTEAFF.

This clone was detected many times. The chain combines TRBV20-1 with TRBJ1-4, with D uncertain. V gave up 3 bases and J gave up 7 bases, with 18 bases separating them. The CDR3 is made up of 15 amino acids. Germline V gene sequence: CDR1 DFQATT, CDR2 SNEGSKA (reference sequence). The CDR3 spells CSASNLRRYPEKLFF. CDR3 DNA: TGCAGTGCTAGTAACCTGAGAAGGTACCCTGAAAAACTGTTTTTT.

This clone was counted many times. As DNA, the CDR3 is TGCAGCGTTGGAGGTCCTAATCAGCCCCAGCATTTT. Translating gives CSVGGPNQPQHF. J is TRBJ1-5 and V is TRBV29-1; D is undetermined. The germline gives CDR1 SQVTM, CDR2 ANQGSEA. V dropped 4 bases and J dropped 4 bases, with 8 bases sitting between them. The CDR3 has 12 residues.

This clone rates as large (0.1 to 1%). The V call is TRBV19, the J call TRBJ1-5; the match to TRBD1 covers 8 bases. CDR3 length: 14 amino acids. Germline lookup yields CDR1 LNHDA and CDR2 SQIVND (reference sequence). The J segment lost 2 bases and the V segment lost 4 bases, leaving 1 base of the junction unmatched. The CDR3 sequence is CASSTTGGNQPQHF. The CDR3, as DNA: TGTGCCAGTAGTACGACAGGGGGCAATCAGCCCCAGCATTTT.

The genes are TRBV20-1 and TRBJ2-7, with D unclear. This CDR3 is built from 13 residues. Trimming took 3 bases from V and 0 from J, leaving 9 bases between them. Germline CDR1 and CDR2: DFQATT and SNEGSKA (reference sequence). The CDR3 region is CSASNGRSYEQYF. As DNA, the CDR3 is TGCAGTGCTAGTAACGGACGCTCCTACGAGCAGTACTTC.